A selection of T cell receptor beta chains follows, all from one sample in a study of cytomegalovirus exposure and HLA in healthy donors. TCRdb keeps only in-frame clones here, not all; method: immunoSEQ multiplex PCR. The profile shows 150,000 to 200,000 clones, 77% of them singletons. Sequenced sample: PBMCs. These receptors all stem from a young woman in good health and CMV-seropositive. Both conserved end residues are part of each CDR3. Each record gives: V gene, CDR3 length, clone size, D gene, J gene, CDR3 protein, CDR3 DNA. The D gene is left open where the match is weak. Only some rows state a clone size, as once, few, many or a class for expanded clones.

>TRBV4-1|13|-|-|TRBJ2-7
CASSQAESYEQYF
TGCGCCAGCAGCCAAGCTGAGTCCTACGAGCAGTACTTC
>TRBV6-1|15|-|-|TRBJ2-2
CASSETSYGAGELFF
TGTGCCAGCAGTGAAACTAGTTACGGAGCCGGGGAGCTGTTTTTT
>TRBV2|15|once|TRBD1|TRBJ1-1
CASSVRRQGGTEAFF
TGTGCCAGCAGTGTCCGGCGACAGGGGGGGACTGAAGCTTTCTTT
>TRBV7-8|19|-|TRBD2|TRBJ2-2
CASSLVPGLAGTTPGELFF
TGTGCCAGCAGCTTAGTTCCAGGACTAGCGGGCACCACCCCCGGGGAGCTGTTTTTT
>TRBV5-4|14|-|TRBD2|TRBJ2-7
CASSLVGEGYEQYF
TGTGCCAGCAGCTTGGTTGGGGAGGGTTACGAGCAGTACTTC
>TRBV10-3|12|-|-|TRBJ1-1
CAISELGAEAFF
TGTGCCATCAGTGAGTTAGGGGCAGAAGCTTTCTTT
>TRBV9|15|-|-|TRBJ2-1
CASSVVVGSHNEQFF
TGTGCCAGCAGCGTAGTGGTCGGGAGTCACAATGAGCAGTTCTTC
>TRBV6-1|15|-|TRBD1|TRBJ1-5
CASSENRGLNQPQHF
TGTGCCAGCAGTGAAAACAGGGGGCTTAATCAGCCCCAGCATTTT
>TRBV27|15|-|TRBD2|TRBJ2-7
CASSLSPAGGYEQYF
TGTGCCAGCAGTTTAAGTCCGGCGGGGGGTTACGAGCAGTACTTC
>TRBV5-1|15|-|TRBD2|TRBJ2-1
CASSQGLAGINEQFF
TGCGCCAGCAGCCAGGGACTAGCGGGAATAAATGAGCAGTTCTTC
>TRBV5-1|15|once|-|TRBJ2-1
CASRTQDTAYNEQFF
TGCGCCAGCAGAACCCAGGACACCGCCTACAATGAGCAGTTCTTC
>TRBV10-3|17|-|TRBD2|TRBJ2-3
CATSSGTSGRGADTQYF
TGTGCCACGTCATCCGGGACTAGCGGGAGAGGCGCAGATACGCAGTATTTT
>TRBV5-1|15|-|TRBD2|TRBJ2-7
CASSLGLADTYEQYF
TGCGCCAGCAGCTTGGGACTAGCGGACACCTACGAGCAGTACTTC
>TRBV27|12|-|-|TRBJ2-1
CASSFSGNEQFF
TGTGCCAGCAGTTTTAGCGGCAATGAGCAGTTCTTC
>TRBV7-9|15|-|-|TRBJ2-1
CASSSFQLASNEQFF
TGTGCCAGCAGCTCATTTCAGCTAGCCAGCAATGAGCAGTTCTTC
>TRBV4-2|13|-|-|TRBJ1-2
CASSTDSFYGYTF
TGTGCCAGCAGCACGGACAGCTTCTATGGCTACACCTTC
>TRBV5-1|17|-|TRBD2|TRBJ2-3
CASSLGPLAGATDTQYF
TGCGCCAGCAGCTTGGGGCCTCTAGCGGGAGCCACAGATACGCAGTATTTT
>TRBV18|15|-|-|TRBJ2-5
CASSWRQALQETQYF
TGTGCCAGCTCATGGAGGCAGGCCCTCCAAGAGACCCAGTACTTC
>TRBV6-1|15|-|TRBD2|TRBJ2-7
CASRIGTSGGAGQYF
TGTGCCAGCAGGATCGGGACTAGCGGGGGAGCTGGGCAGTACTTC
>TRBV30|14|-|-|TRBJ2-2
CAWRGGGGTGELFF
TGTGCCTGGAGGGGAGGGGGAGGGACCGGGGAGCTGTTTTTT
>TRBV4-1|17|-|-|TRBJ2-2
CASSYGGKGINTGELFF
TGCGCCAGCAGCTATGGCGGGAAGGGGATCAACACCGGGGAGCTGTTTTTT
>TRBV27|14|once|TRBD1|TRBJ2-7
CASSRQGATYEQYF
TGTGCCAGTTCGAGACAGGGGGCTACCTACGAGCAGTACTTC
>TRBV5-6|13|once|TRBD1|TRBJ1-2
CASSLWTGGGYTF
TGTGCCAGCAGCTTGTGGACAGGGGGCGGCTACACCTTC
>TRBV4-3|16|-|-|TRBJ1-4
CASSHAPREAGEKLFF
TGCGCCAGCAGCCATGCCCCCAGGGAGGCGGGTGAAAAACTGTTTTTT
>TRBV5-1|15|-|-|TRBJ2-3
CASILGSIGSDTQYF
TGCGCCAGCATACTAGGGTCGATCGGAAGTGATACGCAGTATTTT